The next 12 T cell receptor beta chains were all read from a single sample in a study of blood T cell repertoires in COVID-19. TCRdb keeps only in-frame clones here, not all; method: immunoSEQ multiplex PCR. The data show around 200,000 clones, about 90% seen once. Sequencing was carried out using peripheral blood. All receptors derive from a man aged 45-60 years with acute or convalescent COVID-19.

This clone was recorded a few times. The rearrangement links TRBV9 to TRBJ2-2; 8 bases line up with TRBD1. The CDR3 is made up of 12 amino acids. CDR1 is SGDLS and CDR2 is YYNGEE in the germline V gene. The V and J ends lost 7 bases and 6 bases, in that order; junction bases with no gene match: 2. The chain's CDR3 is CASETGAGELFF. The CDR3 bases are TGTGCCAGCGAGACAGGGGCCGGGGAGCTGTTTTTT. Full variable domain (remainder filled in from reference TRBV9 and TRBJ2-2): DSGVTQTPKHLITATGQRVTLRCSPRSGDLSVYWYQQSLDQGLQFLIQYYNGEERAKGNILERFSAQQFPDLHSELNLSSLELGDSALYFCASETGAGELFFGEGSRLTVL.

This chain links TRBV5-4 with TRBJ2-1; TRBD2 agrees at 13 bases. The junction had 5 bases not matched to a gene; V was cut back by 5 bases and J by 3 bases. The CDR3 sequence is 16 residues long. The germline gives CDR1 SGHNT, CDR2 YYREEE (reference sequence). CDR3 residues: CASRPRTSGSYNEQFF. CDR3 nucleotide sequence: TGTGCCAGCAGACCCCGGACTAGCGGGAGCTACAATGAGCAGTTCTTC.

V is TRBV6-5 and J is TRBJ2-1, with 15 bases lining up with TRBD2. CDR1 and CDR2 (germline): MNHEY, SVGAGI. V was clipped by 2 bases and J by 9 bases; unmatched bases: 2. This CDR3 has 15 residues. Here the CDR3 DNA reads TGTGCCAGCAGTTACCAGGGACTAGCGGGGGGTGAGCAGTTCTTC. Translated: CASSYQGLAGGEQFF.

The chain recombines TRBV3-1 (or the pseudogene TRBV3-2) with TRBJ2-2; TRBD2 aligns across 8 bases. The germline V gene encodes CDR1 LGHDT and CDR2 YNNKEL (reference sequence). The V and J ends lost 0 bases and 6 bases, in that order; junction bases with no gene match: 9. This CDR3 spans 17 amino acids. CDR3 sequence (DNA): TGTGCCAGCAGCCAAGACTTTACGGGAGGGTCCCCCGGGGAGCTGTTTTTT. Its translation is CASSQDFTGGSPGELFF.

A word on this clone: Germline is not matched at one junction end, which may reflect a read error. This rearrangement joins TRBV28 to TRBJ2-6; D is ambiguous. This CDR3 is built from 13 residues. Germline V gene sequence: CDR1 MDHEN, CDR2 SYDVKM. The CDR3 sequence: CAGSPPGANVLTF. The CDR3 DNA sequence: TGTGCCGGCAGTCCTCCGGGGGCCAACGTCCTGACTTTC.

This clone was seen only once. The CDR3 DNA follows: TGTGCCAGCAACCCCCTGGGCGGGAGCTCCTACAATGAGCAGTTCTTC. It specifies CASNPLGGSSYNEQFF. The V call is TRBV11-2, the J call TRBJ2-1; the match to TRBD2 covers 7 bases. CDR1 is SGHAT and CDR2 is FQNNGV in the germline V gene. There are 16 residues in the CDR3. With V trimmed by 7 bases and J by 0 bases, 9 bases remained unmatched.

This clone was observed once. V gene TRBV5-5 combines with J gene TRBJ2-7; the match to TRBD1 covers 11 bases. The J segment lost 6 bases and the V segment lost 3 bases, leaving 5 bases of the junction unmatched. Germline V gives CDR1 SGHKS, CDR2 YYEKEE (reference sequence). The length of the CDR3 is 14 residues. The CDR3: CASSSGQGDSEQYF. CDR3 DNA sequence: TGTGCCAGCAGCTCGGGACAGGGGGACAGCGAGCAGTACTTC.

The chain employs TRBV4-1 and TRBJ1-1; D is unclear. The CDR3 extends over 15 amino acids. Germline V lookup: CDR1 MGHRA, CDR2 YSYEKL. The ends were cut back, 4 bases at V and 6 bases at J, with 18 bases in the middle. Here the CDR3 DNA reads TGCGCCAGCAGCCGTCTAGACGCTCGGCTCGCTGAAGCTTTCTTT. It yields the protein CASSRLDARLAEAFF.

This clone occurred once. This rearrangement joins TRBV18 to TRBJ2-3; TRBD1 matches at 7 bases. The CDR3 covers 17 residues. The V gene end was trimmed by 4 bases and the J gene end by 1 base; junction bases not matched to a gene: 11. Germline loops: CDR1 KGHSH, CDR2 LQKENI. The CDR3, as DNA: TGTGCCAGCTCACTAAATGACAGGGTTCTTGGCACAGATACGCAGTATTTT. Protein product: CASSLNDRVLGTDTQYF.

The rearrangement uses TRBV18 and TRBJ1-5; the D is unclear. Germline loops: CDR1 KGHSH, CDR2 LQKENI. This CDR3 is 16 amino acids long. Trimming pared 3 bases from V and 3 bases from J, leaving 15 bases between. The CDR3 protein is CASSPRGVLANQPQHF. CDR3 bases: TGTGCCAGCTCACCTCGCGGGGTCCTGGCCAATCAGCCCCAGCATTTT. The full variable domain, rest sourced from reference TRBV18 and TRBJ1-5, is NAGVMQNPRHLVRRRGQEARLRCSPMKGHSHVYWYRQLPEEGLKFMVYLQKENIIDESGMPKERFSAEFPKEGPSILRIQQVVRGDSAAYFCASSPRGVLANQPQHFGDGTRLSIL.

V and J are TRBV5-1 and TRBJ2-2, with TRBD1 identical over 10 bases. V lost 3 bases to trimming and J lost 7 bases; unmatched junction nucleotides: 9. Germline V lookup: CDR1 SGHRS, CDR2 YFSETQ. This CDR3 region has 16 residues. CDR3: CASSSTGGQRSGELFF. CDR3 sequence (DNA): TGCGCCAGCAGCTCGACAGGGGGCCAAAGGAGCGGGGAGCTGTTTTTT.

The CDR3 sequence is CASSRSGTSVNNEQFF. CDR3 nucleotides: TGTGCCAGCAGCCGGTCCGGGACTAGCGTCAACAATGAGCAGTTCTTC. V gene TRBV4-2 combines with J gene TRBJ2-1, with 10 bases identical to TRBD2. Per the germline V gene, CDR1 is LGHNA and CDR2 is YNFKEQ. The V segment lost 4 bases and the J segment 5 bases; nucleotides outside the gene matches: 8. There are 16 residues in the CDR3.